This TCR beta chain was captured by sequencing in a study of Graves' ophthalmopathy and Graves' hyperthyroidism. Of note for this clonotype: A junction boundary mismatches the germline segment, possibly from a read error.

Scientists amplified the TCR beta CDR3 regions from RNA transcripts. An initial RT-PCR round employing HTBI primers preceded a second-round multiplex PCR. MiXCR, applied by TCRdb to the multiplex PCR reads, yields one record per CDR3 protein. The sample gives 500,000 to 800,000 distinct CDR3 sequences, over 40% of which show up once; around 3% is in the top ten. CDR1 SQVTM and CDR2 ANQGSEA come from the germline V gene. This CDR3 is 15 amino acids long. The sequence was collected from an adult man with Graves' ophthalmopathy. Input material: peripheral blood. The chain employs TRBV29-1 and TRBJ1-1; perhaps TRBD1 as D (5 bases). CDR3 residues: CAWRGLPGRNTEAFF. In nucleotides, the CDR3 is TGTGCCTGGAGGGGACTCCCCGGTCGGAACACTGAAGCTTTCTTT.